Following are 11 T cell receptor beta chains from one sample sequenced in a study of blood T cells in healthy people across ages. The second PCR ran about 7 to 12 cycles with a sample-barcoded 5' primer and J-beta primers. From the 5' RACE reads, TCRdb called clonotypes with MiXCR, one entry per CDR3 protein. The table lists 650,000 to 1,000,000 distinct CDR3 sequences, roughly 46% of them singletons, with 15% to 20% in the top ten. The sample taken for sequencing was blood. The receptors derive from an elderly man in good health.

This CDR3 reads CAWSRLAGSNEQFF. The CDR3 DNA is TGTGCCTGGAGTAGACTAGCGGGAAGCAATGAGCAGTTCTTC. This sequence joins TRBV30 and TRBJ2-1; 11 bases agree with TRBD2. V gave up 2 bases and J gave up 6 bases; unmatched junction bases: 3. This CDR3 is built from 14 residues. Germline V CDR1 and CDR2: GTSNPN, SVGIG (reference sequence).

A word on this clonotype: A much larger clone is a single base away; this may be a read error. The chain combines TRBV20-1 with TRBJ2-5, with 12 bases matching TRBD2. CDR1 DFQATT and CDR2 SNEGSKA come from the germline V gene (reference sequence). The CDR3 has 14 residues. V shed 2 bases and J 11 bases; nucleotides not matched to a gene: 9. The CDR3 protein is CSARPSGRALEQYF. In DNA, the CDR3 is TGCAGTGCTAGACCTAGCGGGAGGGCCCTTGAGCAGTACTTC.

This clonotype was detected only a few times. The chain links TRBV24-1 to TRBJ2-1, with 10 positions matching TRBD2. Germline loops: CDR1 KGHDR, CDR2 SFDVKD. This CDR3 region has 17 residues. The junction had 4 bases not matched to a gene; V was cut back by 3 bases and J by 0 bases. The CDR3 spells CATSDGLAEISYNEQFF. CDR3 DNA sequence: TGTGCCACCAGTGATGGACTAGCGGAGATCTCCTACAATGAGCAGTTCTTC.

The chain employs TRBV4-2 and TRBJ2-1, with a tentative D call TRBD2 (7 bases). The ends were cut back, 0 bases at V and 7 bases at J, with 19 bases in the middle. From germline, CDR1 is LGHNA and CDR2 YNFKEQ. This CDR3 is 17 amino acids long. CDR3 sequence reads: CASSQDRGGGAWNEQFF. CDR3 coding DNA: TGTGCCAGCAGCCAAGATCGCGGAGGGGGGGCCTGGAATGAGCAGTTCTTC.

This clonotype was seen a few times. This chain joins TRBV20-1 and TRBJ2-3; unclear D gene. Germline lookup yields CDR1 DFQATT and CDR2 SNEGSKA (reference sequence). The germline V and J ends were trimmed by 1 base and 4 bases, with 12 bases remaining between them. The CDR3 extends over 14 amino acids. CDR3 in DNA: TGCAGTGCTAGAGTACCCATGCTCCCAGATACGCAGTATTTT. This translates into CSARVPMLPDTQYF.

The CDR3 loop reads CSVGMGDSNQPQHF. CDR3 in DNA: TGCAGCGTTGGTATGGGGGATAGCAATCAGCCCCAGCATTTT. This rearrangement joins TRBV29-1 to TRBJ1-5, with a tentative D call TRBD1 (5 bases). The CDR3 contains 14 residues. Germline V gives CDR1 SQVTM, CDR2 ANQGSEA. The V end lost 4 bases, the J end lost 0 bases, and 10 bases lay between the germline ends.

The chain has TRBV7-2 and TRBJ2-3; 7 nucleotides match TRBD2. This CDR3 region has 18 residues. V trimming: 1 base; J trimming: 0 bases; junction bases outside the gene matches: 10. The germline gives CDR1 SGHTA, CDR2 FQGNSA. CDR3 residues: CASSLVLGSGASTDTQYF. The DNA of the CDR3 is TGTGCCAGCAGCTTAGTACTTGGAAGCGGGGCTAGCACAGATACGCAGTATTTT.

This chain uses TRBV9 with TRBJ2-5, with 8 positions matching TRBD1. With V trimmed by 3 bases and J by 13 bases, 14 bases remained unmatched. CDR1 is SGDLS, CDR2 YYNGEE, per germline. This CDR3 has 14 amino acids. The CDR3, as DNA: TGTGCCAGCAGCGGCCGACAGGGGATCAATGAGCGGTACTTC. As protein: CASSGRQGINERYF. Filled out from reference TRBV9 and TRBJ2-5, the complete variable domain reads DSGVTQTPKHLITATGQRVTLRCSPRSGDLSVYWYQQSLDQGLQFLIQYYNGEERAKGNILERFSAQQFPDLHSELNLSSLELGDSALYFCASSGRQGINERYFGPGTRLLVL.

The table lists this clonotype with a few counts. The chain has TRBV20-1 and TRBJ2-1; no firm D call. This CDR3 is built from 11 residues. CDR1 is DFQATT, CDR2 SNEGSKA, per germline (reference sequence). Trimming took off 2 bases at V and 9 bases at J, with 8 bases between the two ends. The CDR3 DNA follows: TGCAGTGCTAGACGGACCAGTGAGCAGTTCTTC. It translates to CSARRTSEQFF.

This clonotype appeared a few times. V usage is TRBV10-3 and J usage is TRBJ2-7; D is unresolved. The V and J ends lost 4 bases and 7 bases respectively, with 8 bases between them. The CDR3 contains 11 residues. Looked up from germline, CDR1 is ENHRY and CDR2 is SYGVKD. The CDR3 DNA sequence: TGTGCCATCAGTGGAGCCTCGGAGCAGTACTTC. Translated, it gives CAISGASEQYF.

This clonotype was counted many times. CDR3 region: CSASLPLAGGLGETQYF. In DNA form, the CDR3 reads TGCAGTGCTAGCCTCCCGCTAGCGGGAGGGCTTGGGGAGACCCAGTACTTC. This chain links TRBV20-1 with TRBJ2-5; 12 nucleotides line up with TRBD2. Germline V CDR1 and CDR2: DFQATT, SNEGSKA (reference sequence). J gave up 5 bases and V 3 bases, and 13 bases lay outside the gene matches. The CDR3 spans 17 residues.